This is a list of T cell receptor beta chains from one sample in a study of CD8 T cells in ankylosing spondylitis. Each CDR3 protein is one row after TCRdb ran MiXCR on the 5' RACE reads. This sample has some 250,000 distinct CDR3 sequences; roughly a quarter occur once, and the top ten carry approximately 0.61%. The source material was blood, either unsorted or a sorted T cell fraction (not recorded which). These receptors originate from a male donor with ankylosing spondylitis or in good health (not recorded which). Each CDR3 is given with its conserved first and last residue.

V	J	CDR3
TRBV5-1	TRBJ2-7	CASSLLGTVYYEQYF
TRBV12-3/TRBV12-4	TRBJ2-3	CASSNSGGDTDTQYF
TRBV3-1	TRBJ2-7	CALSRTRPTGVIAYEQYF
TRBV7-6	TRBJ2-7	CASSPDRTYEQYF
TRBV20-1	TRBJ1-1	CSANPDSTEAFF
TRBV20-1	TRBJ2-5	CSAIRVGEETQYF
TRBV6-1	TRBJ2-7	CASRSPGDRGEQYF
TRBV5-6	TRBJ2-7	CASSRGYLYEQYF
TRBV20-1	TRBJ2-5	CSAHTLNQETQYF
TRBV6-1	TRBJ2-7	CASSNRQGTYEQYF
TRBV7-2	TRBJ2-1	CASSLGAAVYNEQFF